This TCR beta chain was identified during a study of blood T cell repertoires in COVID-19 (dated by TCRdb to between 2020 and 2021). Regarding the research as a whole: Samples from collaborators originated in the United States, Italy and Spain and spanned both the acute and convalescent phases of COVID-19. The material from the prospective study consisted of cDNA or gDNA derived from T cells, B-cell-depleted T cells, or PBMCs. The repertoires were released in a freely available public database intended as a resource for research on the immune response to SARS-CoV-2. Where HLA class I and class II types were available, the types were taken from metadata supplied by the sample provider, not from assay-based typing. Deeply sampled blood TCRbeta repertoires from subjects exposed to, actively infected with, or recovered from COVID-19 were included in the dataset. Sample metadata almost always included a de-identified subject ID, COVID-19 status, age in years and sex. Samples came from the ongoing ImmuneRACE study (first 160 participants) plus 1,254 subjects from 6 global collaborators. What the study reported, not specific to this receptor: The amount of clinical and demographic metadata varied by source and participant and was provided uncurated.

Germline trimming amounts to 4 bases on V and 2 bases on J, with 14 as the count of junction bases outside the gene matches. CDR1 MGHRA and CDR2 YSYEKL were looked up in the germline V gene. The CDR3 covers 18 residues, taking in both the cysteine and the phenylalanine. Only the CDR3 DNA is retained, 54 bases long and in frame from the first base. Collaborating institutions collected whole blood in K2EDTA tubes following their own protocols. For TCRbeta analysis, collaborator samples were shipped as frozen whole blood, as isolated PBMCs, or as DNA extracted from either sample type. TCRbeta CDR3 regions were amplified from genomic DNA using the immunoSEQ Assay, a bias-controlled multiplex PCR. Processing in the source paper ran as follows. The number of nucleated cells in each sample was estimated by amplification of reference gene primers within the assay. Sequence reads were collapsed and filtered to measure the absolute abundance of every unique TCRbeta CDR3 rearrangement. Productive Simpson clonality was computed per sample as the square root of Simpson's diversity index over productive rearrangements. The clones in this table, taken by TCRdb from immuneACCESS, are in-frame only. Not every clone is retained; where verified, under half of the shortfall comes from an unresolved V gene, and the cause of the rest is unknown. For V, J and clone size, that table is used; D and trimming come from the DNA. Within this sample are about 360,000 clones, with around 90% of them counted one time only. Less than 3.5% of the sample is in the top ten clones.

To note about this clone: Its antigen remains undetermined. No base quality information exists; no much larger clone differs at one position.

The source material was peripheral blood. The receptor's source is a human donor in a cohort sampled during active COVID-19. In this chain, TRBV4-1 is recombined with TRBJ2-3; TRBD1 aligns with 8 central bases. The sequenced DNA: TGCGCCAGCAGCCCGACAGGGGTGAGGGGTCGGAACACAGATACGCAGTATTTT. This sequence encodes CASSPTGVRGRNTDTQYF.